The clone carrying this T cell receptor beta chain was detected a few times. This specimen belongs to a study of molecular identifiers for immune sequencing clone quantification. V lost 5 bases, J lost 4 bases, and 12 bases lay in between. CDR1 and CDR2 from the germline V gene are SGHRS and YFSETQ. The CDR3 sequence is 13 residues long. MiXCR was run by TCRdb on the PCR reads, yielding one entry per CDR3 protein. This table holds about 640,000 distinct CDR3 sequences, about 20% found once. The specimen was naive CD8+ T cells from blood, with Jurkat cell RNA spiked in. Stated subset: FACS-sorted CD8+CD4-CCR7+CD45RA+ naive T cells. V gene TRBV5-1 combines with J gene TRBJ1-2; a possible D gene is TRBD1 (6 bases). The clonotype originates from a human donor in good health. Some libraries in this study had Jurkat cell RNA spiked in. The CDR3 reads CASRLTGLYGYTF. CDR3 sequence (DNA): TGCGCCAGCAGGCTTACAGGGCTCTATGGCTACACCTTC.